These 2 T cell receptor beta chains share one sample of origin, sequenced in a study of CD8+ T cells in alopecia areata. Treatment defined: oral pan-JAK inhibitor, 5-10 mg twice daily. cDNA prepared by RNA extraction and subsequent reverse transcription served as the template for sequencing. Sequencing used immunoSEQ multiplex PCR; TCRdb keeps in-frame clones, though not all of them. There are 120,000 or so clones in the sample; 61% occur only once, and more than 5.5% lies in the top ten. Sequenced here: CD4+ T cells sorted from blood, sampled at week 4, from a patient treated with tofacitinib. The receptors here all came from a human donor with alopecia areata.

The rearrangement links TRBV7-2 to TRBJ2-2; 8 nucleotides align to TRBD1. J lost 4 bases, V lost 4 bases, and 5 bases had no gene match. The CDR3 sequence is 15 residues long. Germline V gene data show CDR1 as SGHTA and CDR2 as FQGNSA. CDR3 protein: CASSSTGVGTGELFF. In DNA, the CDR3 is TGTGCCAGCAGCTCGACAGGGGTAGGCACCGGGGAGCTGTTTTTT.

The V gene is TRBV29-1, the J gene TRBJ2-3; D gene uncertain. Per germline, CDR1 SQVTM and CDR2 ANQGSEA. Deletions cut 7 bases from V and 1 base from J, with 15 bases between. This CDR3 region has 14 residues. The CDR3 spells CSGVPDTRTDTQYF. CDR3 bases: TGCAGCGGCGTGCCGGATACCCGCACAGATACGCAGTATTTT.